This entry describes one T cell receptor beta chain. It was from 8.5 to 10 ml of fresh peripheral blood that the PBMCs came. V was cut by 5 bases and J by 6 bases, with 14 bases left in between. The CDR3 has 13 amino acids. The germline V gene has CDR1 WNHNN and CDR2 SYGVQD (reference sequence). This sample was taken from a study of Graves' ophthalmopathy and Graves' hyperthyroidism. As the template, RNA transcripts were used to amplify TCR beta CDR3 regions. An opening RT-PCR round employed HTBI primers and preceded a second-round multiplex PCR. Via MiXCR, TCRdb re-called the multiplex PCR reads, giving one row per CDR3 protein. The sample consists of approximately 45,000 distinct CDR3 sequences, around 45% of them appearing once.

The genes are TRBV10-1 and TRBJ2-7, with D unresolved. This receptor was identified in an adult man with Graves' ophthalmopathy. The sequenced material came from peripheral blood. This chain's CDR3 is CASSRTLQAEQYF. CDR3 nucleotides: TGCGCCAGCAGTAGAACACTTCAGGCCGAGCAGTACTTC.